This T cell receptor (beta chain) was recorded in a study of T cell responses to AZD1222 COVID-19 vaccine. General study findings and limits: With dominance at 160-218 and 743-854, vaccine-associated CD4 TCRs spanned spike. Repertoires in all cases were sampled only once the peak T cell response had passed. The study found Spike-specific TCR breadth and depth rose after two AZD1222 doses. Clonal diversity may have been underestimated in mostly white British donors.

The V end lost 5 bases, the J end lost 4 bases, and 14 bases lay between the germline ends. The CDR3 covers 14 residues. From germline, CDR1 is LNHNV and CDR2 YYDKDF (reference sequence). Assay: immunoSEQ multiplex PCR; the TCRdb copy retains only in-frame clones and omits some. Of some 140,000 clones in the sample, about 80% were seen once. Concerning this clone itself: The antigen remains undetermined.

The chain has TRBV15 and TRBJ1-1, with D possibly TRBD1 on 5 matching bases. Sequencing was performed on peripheral blood, taken on day 0 of AZD1222 vaccination. The clonotype was recovered from an adult in good health. Here the CDR3 reads CATSERGVGTEAFF. In nucleotides, the CDR3 is TGTGCCACCAGCGAGAGAGGGGTGGGCACTGAAGCTTTCTTT.